This T cell receptor beta chain comes out of a study of breast tumors, draining lymph nodes, adjacent tissues. The lymph nodes were axillary draining lymph nodes from breast cancer patients. Using its own MiXCR run on the multiplex PCR reads, TCRdb lists one record per CDR3 protein. There are under 250,000 distinct CDR3 sequences in the sample; 32% occur only once, and 1.4% lies in the top ten. This clonotype was detected ten times or more. Its target is not known. Trimming removed 9 bases from V and 8 bases from J, with 19 bases in between. The CDR3 has 13 residues. Overall study results and limits: Findings are consistent with lymph node origin and intratumoral expansion of most tumor T cells. Compared with lymph nodes, tumors were less diverse; compared with nontumor tissue, more. Luminal-like breast cancer showed significantly greater tumor-nontumor repertoire similarity than basal-like breast cancer did.

This receptor was obtained from a female donor with breast cancer. Some clones in this sample may be carry-over from other donors' samples. Sequencing input: axillary lymph node tissue. This rearrangement joins TRBV12-3 or TRBV12-4 to TRBJ1-2, with D perhaps matching TRBD1 (6 bases). CDR3 loop: CASREQGSVGYTF. The CDR3 DNA is TGTGCCAGTCGCGAACAGGGTTCGGTCGGCTACACCTTC.